This T cell receptor beta chain was sequenced in a study of cytomegalovirus exposure and HLA in healthy donors (dated by TCRdb to 2016 to 2017). Notes on the research overall: An earlier analysis of under 600 of the donors reported about 250 Gb of sequence data and roughly 110 million unique TCR beta sequences from approximately 180 million T cells. Donor age, sex, ethnicity and CMV serostatus were compiled together with the repertoire data. Rather than drawing on any new phenotypic data, the later analysis identified candidate immune exposures from TCR beta sequences and the way those sequences occurred across donors. All discovery cohort repertoires had been generated on a single sequencing platform. The study was designed to test whether signatures of past pathogen exposure could be identified by cataloging public T cell receptors. Of the 300 to 400 genotyped donors, roughly 85% fell in the genetic ancestry cluster associated with self-reported Caucasian donors. Class I and class II HLA loci were covered by the typing at four-digit resolution. Genome-wide SNP genotypes for about 55% of the 666 donors were used in a later genetic analysis, which treated that subset as a discovery cohort. Typing coverage varied by locus: roughly 620-640 donors for A, B, C, DRB1 and DQB1; approximately 500 for DQA1; over 600 for DPA1; roughly 450 for DPB1. In a later analysis, previously published TCR beta repertoires from 500 to 750 donors were re-analyzed and high-resolution HLA genotyping was added so that TCR occurrence patterns could be studied. Because of strong linkage in the cohort, a handful of DR-DQ haplotypes were treated as single units for association and clustering. In an earlier analysis of roughly 540 of the donors, high-throughput TCR beta sequencing was used to judge whether each TCR beta V gene segment behaved as functional or pseudogenic. To predict cytomegalovirus infection status, the study brought together high-throughput TCR immunosequencing, statistical association of individual TCRs with disease status, and machine learning. Approximately 310 gigabases of sequencing data and tens of millions of unique TCR sequences were included in an early release covering 550 to 650 HLA-typed donors. On average, approximately 250,000 unique TCR beta nucleotide sequences were sequenced per donor among 300 to 500 genotyped donors of the cohort, with roughly 20% of those sequences being non-productive. The T cell repertoires of 666 subjects were profiled by immunosequencing and related to cytomegalovirus serostatus. A separate validation cohort of about 110 different subjects was used in addition to the roughly 700-subject first cohort.

This clone was picked up a small number of times. No antigen is known for it. No much larger clonotype is one base removed from it; base qualities were not supplied. The library was made by the immunoSEQ multiplex PCR assay. For the multiplex PCR, a mixture combining 60 forward primers for TCR Vbeta segments and 13 reverse primers for TCR Jbeta segments was used. The CDR3 region of rearranged TCR beta genes was amplified from genomic DNA with a multiplex PCR assay. The Illumina HiSeq System was used to sequence the amplified TCR beta libraries as 87-base-pair reads. The original methods were these. A later analysis tallied around 87 million unique TCR beta chains across the 610 or so repertoires, and some 12 million of those chains were shared by two or more donors. Raw reads were error-corrected and collapsed into unique sequences with a nearest-neighbor algorithm that merged closely related sequences to remove PCR and sequencing errors. CDR3 sequences were aligned to IMGT reference sequences to assign V, D and J gene segments. For a sequence to be retained, at least a six-nucleotide match to both a V gene segment and a J gene segment was required. Rearrangements were called productive when the CDR3 lacked stop codons and stayed in frame with V and J; all others were non-productive. CDR3 was defined according to IMGT convention as the region running from the second conserved V-encoded cysteine to the conserved J-encoded phenylalanine. The earlier analysis of fewer than 700 of the donors excluded sequences that lacked an unambiguous match to a single V gene segment. An earlier analysis of fewer than 750 of the donors called V segments functional above 56.7% productive rearrangements and segregating when the between-donor standard deviation exceeded 5%. A statistical classification framework was developed to diagnose cytomegalovirus status using the catalog of TCR beta chain sequences. A later analysis assigned V and J genes by comparing TCR nucleotide sequences with IMGT/GENE-DB human TR gene sequences. Using the TCRdist pipeline, a later analysis assigned CDR3 sequences along with most-parsimonious VDJ recombination scenarios. A later analysis defined each TCR beta chain by its CDR3 amino acid sequence plus V-gene family, and excluded reads lacking a unique V-gene family. In a later analysis, 500 to 650 highly shared, low-generation-probability nucleotide sequences were removed to address suspected cross-contamination and a sequencing artifact. In a later analysis, a clonal expansion index for each public chain was calculated from normalized within-repertoire ranks of inferred template counts. In a later analysis, generation probabilities were computed using a VDJ recombination model fitted to out-of-frame rearrangements, and the results were checked against IGoR. In a later analysis, hypergeometric tests were used to score TCR-TCR, TCR-HLA and TCR-CMV co-occurrence, with a repertoire-size bias correction applied to TCR pairs. False discovery rates were estimated in a later analysis by permuting HLA or CMV assignments 20 times. In a later analysis, co-occurring TCRs were grouped with DBSCAN, and TCRdist sequence similarity was added when clustering was performed within HLA-allele-positive subsets. Repertoires with fewer than 30,000 or more than 120,000 public chains were left out of co-occurrence clustering, as were about five repertoires with anomalous nucleotide sharing. TCRdb's version of the immuneACCESS table is confined to in-frame rearrangements and falls short of the full clone set. An unresolved V gene accounts for under half of the shortfall where checked; the remainder is of unknown origin. V and J calls and clone size are those listed in that table; D and trimming were worked out from the DNA. The sample table records roughly 160,000 clones; around 85% of these occur just once. The top ten clonotypes cover 1% of the sample.

The cohort consisted of hundreds of healthy bone marrow donors. At the time of sampling, all cohort members were nominally healthy, though unrecorded immune exposures were likely present. The donor was CMV seronegative and belonged to the group of 350 or so seronegative cohort members. Every donor gave a peripheral blood sample, and the peripheral blood mononuclear cells from that sample were used for TCR beta sequencing. The Qiagen DNeasy Blood Extraction Kit was used to extract genomic DNA from the blood cell samples. Its CDR3 holds 14 amino acids, cysteine through phenylalanine. CDR3 DNA is the only sequence kept; it has 42 bases, read in frame from the first base. CDR1 and CDR2, per the germline V gene (reference sequence), are LNHDA and SQIVND. A distance of 14 bases separates the germline ends of V and J, which lose 4 bases and 5 bases respectively. General conclusions and limits of the study: The sequencing pipeline was judged likely to have produced a cluster of highly shared sequence variants as a technical artifact. A later analysis found that TCR association rates varied across HLA loci, with DRB1 alleles showing the most associated TCRs and HLA-C alleles the fewest. According to a later genetic analysis, donors in an Asian-associated ancestry cluster had fewer N-insertions in productive TCRs than the approximately 690-donor mean. Presence/absence analyses assumed roughly uniform sequencing depth across donors, an assumption that may not hold. Only TCR beta chains were sequenced in this cohort, and the absence of alpha or paired-chain data limited detectable features. When HLA alleles, especially DR and DQ, strongly co-occurred, attributing TCR associations to individual alleles was difficult. Because HLA typing was unavailable for some donors at each locus, only the typed subset was used in association tests. According to the authors, the approach could potentially be generalized to other disease states and immunological phenotypes. The classifier was reported to diagnose cytomegalovirus status with high specificity and sensitivity in both the original cohort and the validation cohort. An association between a missense DCLRE1C variant and V-gene and J-gene trimming of TCR beta chains was found in a later genetic analysis and replicated in an independent cohort. Correlated functional status among segregating V segments might reflect linkage disequilibrium, but an unknown experimental factor could not be ruled out. Specific HLA alleles were associated with roughly 16,000 TCR beta sequences at a false discovery rate of 0.05 in a later analysis. CMV serostatus was the only immune exposure information available for the cohort. According to a later analysis, most CMV-associated TCR beta chains appeared to be HLA-restricted, and the HLA associations seemed to be driven largely by CMV exposure. A further reported finding was that TCR beta sequences accurately predicted the HLA-A and HLA-B alleles for most subjects in the first cohort. In the study, some 160 TCR beta chains were listed as associated with cytomegalovirus. In vitro tests confirmed that a few of the cytomegalovirus-associated TCR beta chains recognize cytomegalovirus antigens. Broadly in line with IMGT annotations, most TCR beta V segments showed up in productive rearrangements about 87% or about 30% of the time in an earlier analysis of approximately 600 of the donors. Approximately 18 rarely observed V segments, including chromosome 9 orphons, were excluded from the earlier analysis of some 590 of the donors because counts were too low. In a later analysis, several top co-occurrence clusters were reported to appear linked to parvovirus B19, influenza, CMV and Epstein-Barr virus. Across donors, most TCR sequences were observed very rarely, whereas some public TCRs were present in many individuals. Some IMGT-functional V segments, including TRBV6-2 and TRBV6-3, could not be distinguished by the 87-base-pair reads and were therefore excluded. In a later analysis, HLA-associated TCR beta chains showed more clonal expansion and lower generation probabilities than non-associated chains that were equally common.

The sequence links TRBV19 to TRBJ2-5, with TRBD2 perhaps the D gene, on 6 matching bases. The receptor was isolated from a boy aged 2 to 9 in good health and CMV-seronegative. Sequenced: PBMCs. In nucleotide form, the sequence is TGTGCCAGTAGTAAGGCGGGAACCGGGGAGACCCAGTACTTC. It translates to CASSKAGTGETQYF. Reference TRBV19 and TRBJ2-5 genes cover what lies past the CDR3, so the full variable domain is DGGITQSPKYLFRKEGQNVTLSCEQNLNHDAMYWYRQDPGQGLRLIYYSQIVNDFQKGDIAEGYSVSREKKESFPLTVTSAQKNPTAFYLCASSKAGTGETQYFGPGTRLLVL.